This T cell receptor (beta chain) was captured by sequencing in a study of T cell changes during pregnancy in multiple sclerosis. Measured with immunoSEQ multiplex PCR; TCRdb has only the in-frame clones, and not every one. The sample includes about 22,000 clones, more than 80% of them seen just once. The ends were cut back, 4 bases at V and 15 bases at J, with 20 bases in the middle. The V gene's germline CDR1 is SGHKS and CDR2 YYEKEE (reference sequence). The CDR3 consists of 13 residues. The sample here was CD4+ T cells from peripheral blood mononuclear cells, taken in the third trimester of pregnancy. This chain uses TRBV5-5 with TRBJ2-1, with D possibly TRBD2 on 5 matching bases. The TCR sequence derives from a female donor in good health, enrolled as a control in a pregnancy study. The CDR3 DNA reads TGTGCCAGCAGCCCGGGATCCTATGGACGGCCGTTCTTC. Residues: CASSPGSYGRPFF.